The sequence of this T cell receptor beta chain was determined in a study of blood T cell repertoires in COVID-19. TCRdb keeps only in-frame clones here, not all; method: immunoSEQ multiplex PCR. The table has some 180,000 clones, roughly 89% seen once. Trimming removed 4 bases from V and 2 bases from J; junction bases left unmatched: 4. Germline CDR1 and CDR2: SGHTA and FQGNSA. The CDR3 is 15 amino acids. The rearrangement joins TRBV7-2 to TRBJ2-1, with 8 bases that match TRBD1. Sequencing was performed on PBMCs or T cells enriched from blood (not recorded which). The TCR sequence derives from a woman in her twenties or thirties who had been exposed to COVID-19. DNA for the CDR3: TGTGCCAGCAGCTCTGACAGGGGTCCCTACAATGAGCAGTTCTTC. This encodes CASSSDRGPYNEQFF.